The sequence of this T cell receptor (beta chain) was determined in a study of siplizumab effects on memory and regulatory T cells. The CDR3 has 16 amino acids. The ends lost 7 bases at V and 9 bases at J; junction bases unmatched: 15. The germline CDR1 and CDR2 sequences are WSHSY and SAAADI. On this clone: Its matching antigen is unknown.

Coculture of mixed lymphocyte reaction cells was performed at 37°C for 5 to 6 days. Clones were sequenced by immunoSEQ multiplex PCR, and TCRdb holds only the in-frame ones, with some missing. This sample has around 15,000 clones, with 40% to 55% found just once. The TCR comes from a human donor in good health; the cells came from an allogeneic mixed lymphocyte reaction. Some clones in this sample may be carry-over from other donors' samples. Material: CFSE-low (dividing) CD4+ T cells sorted from an allogeneic mixed lymphocyte reaction. The chain links TRBV10-2 to TRBJ1-6; 7 bases fit TRBD1. The CDR3 bases are TGCGCCAGCACCCTGATATCGGGGCAGGGGGGTTCACCCCTCCACTTT. Translation: CASTLISGQGGSPLHF.